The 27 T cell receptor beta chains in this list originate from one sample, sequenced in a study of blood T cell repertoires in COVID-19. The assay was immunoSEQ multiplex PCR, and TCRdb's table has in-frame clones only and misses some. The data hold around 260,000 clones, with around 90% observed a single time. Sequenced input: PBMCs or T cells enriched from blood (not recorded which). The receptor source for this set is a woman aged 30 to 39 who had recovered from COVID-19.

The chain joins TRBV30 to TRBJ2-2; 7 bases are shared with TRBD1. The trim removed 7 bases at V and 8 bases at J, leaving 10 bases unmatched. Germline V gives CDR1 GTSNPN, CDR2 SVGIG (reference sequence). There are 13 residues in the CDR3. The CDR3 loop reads CASGQRGPGELFF. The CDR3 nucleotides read TGTGCCTCGGGACAGAGGGGGCCGGGGGAGCTGTTTTTT. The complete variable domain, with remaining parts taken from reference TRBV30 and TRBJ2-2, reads SQTIHQWPATLVQPVGSPLSLECTVEGTSNPNLYWYRQAAGRGLQLLFYSVGIGQISSEVPQNLSASRPQDRQFILSSKKLLLSDSGFYLCASGQRGPGELFFGEGSRLTVL.

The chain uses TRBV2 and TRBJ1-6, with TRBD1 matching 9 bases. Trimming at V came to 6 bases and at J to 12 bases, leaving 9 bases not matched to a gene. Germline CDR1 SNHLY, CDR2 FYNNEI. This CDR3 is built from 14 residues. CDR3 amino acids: CASRPQGAQGPLHF. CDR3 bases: TGTGCCAGCAGGCCACAGGGGGCGCAGGGACCCCTCCACTTT.

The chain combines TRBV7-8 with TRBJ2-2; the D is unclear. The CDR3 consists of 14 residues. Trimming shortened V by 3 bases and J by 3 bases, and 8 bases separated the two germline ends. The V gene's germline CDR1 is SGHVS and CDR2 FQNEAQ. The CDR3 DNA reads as TGTGCCAGCAGCTTTCGGCAGGACACCGGGGAGCTGTTTTTT. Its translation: CASSFRQDTGELFF.

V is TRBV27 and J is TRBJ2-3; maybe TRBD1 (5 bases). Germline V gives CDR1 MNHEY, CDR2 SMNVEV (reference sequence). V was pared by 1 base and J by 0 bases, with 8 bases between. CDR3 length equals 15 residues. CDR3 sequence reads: CASSLWGRSTDTQYF. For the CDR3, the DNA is TGTGCCAGCAGTTTATGGGGCCGGAGCACAGATACGCAGTATTTT.

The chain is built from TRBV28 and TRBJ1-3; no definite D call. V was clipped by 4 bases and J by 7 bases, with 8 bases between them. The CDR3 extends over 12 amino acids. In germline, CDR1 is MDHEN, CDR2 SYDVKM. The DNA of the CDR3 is TGTGCCAGCAGTTCCCCCGCGAACACCATATATTTT. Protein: CASSSPANTIYF.

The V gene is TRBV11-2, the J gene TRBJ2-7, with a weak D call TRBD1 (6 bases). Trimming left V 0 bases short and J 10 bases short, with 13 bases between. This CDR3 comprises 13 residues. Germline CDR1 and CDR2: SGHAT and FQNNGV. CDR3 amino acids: CASSLDRTGPQYF. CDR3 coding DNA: TGTGCCAGCAGCTTAGATAGAACAGGGCCCCAGTACTTC. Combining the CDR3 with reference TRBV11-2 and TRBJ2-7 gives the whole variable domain EAGVAQSPRYKIIEKRQSVAFWCNPISGHATLYWYQQILGQGPKLLIQFQNNGVVDDSQLPKDRFSAERLKGVDSTLKIQPAKLEDSAVYLCASSLDRTGPQYFGPGTRLTVT.

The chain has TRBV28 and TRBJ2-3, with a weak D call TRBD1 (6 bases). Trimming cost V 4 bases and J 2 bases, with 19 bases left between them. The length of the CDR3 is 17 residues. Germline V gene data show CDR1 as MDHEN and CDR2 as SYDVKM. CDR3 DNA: TGTGCCAGCAGTTCGTTGGGGGCCATGGGTATCACAGATACGCAGTATTTT. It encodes CASSSLGAMGITDTQYF.

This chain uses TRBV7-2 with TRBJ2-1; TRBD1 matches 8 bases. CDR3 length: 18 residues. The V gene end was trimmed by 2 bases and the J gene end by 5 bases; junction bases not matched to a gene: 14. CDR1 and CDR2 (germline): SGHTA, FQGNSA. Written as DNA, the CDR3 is TGTGCCAGCAGCTTACGGAACCAGGGGGCGAGGGCACACAATGAGCAGTTCTTC. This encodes CASSLRNQGARAHNEQFF.

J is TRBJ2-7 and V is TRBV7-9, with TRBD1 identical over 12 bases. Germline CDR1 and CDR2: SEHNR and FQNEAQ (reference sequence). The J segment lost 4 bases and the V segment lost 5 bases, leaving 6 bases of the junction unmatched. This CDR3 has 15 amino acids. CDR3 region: CASSAPGQGAYEQYF. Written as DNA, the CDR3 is TGTGCCAGCAGCGCACCGGGACAGGGGGCTTACGAGCAGTACTTC.

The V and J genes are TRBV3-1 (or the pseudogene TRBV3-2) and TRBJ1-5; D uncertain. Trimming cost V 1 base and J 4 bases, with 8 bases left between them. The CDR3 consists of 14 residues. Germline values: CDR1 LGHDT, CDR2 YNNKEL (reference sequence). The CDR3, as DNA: TGTGCCAGCAGCCAAGGAGGCAGAAATCAGCCCCAGCATTTT. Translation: CASSQGGRNQPQHF.

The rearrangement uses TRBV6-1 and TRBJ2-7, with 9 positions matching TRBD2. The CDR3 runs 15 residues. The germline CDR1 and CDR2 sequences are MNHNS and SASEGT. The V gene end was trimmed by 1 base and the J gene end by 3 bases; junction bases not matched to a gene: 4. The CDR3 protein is CASSEEAGGGYEQYF. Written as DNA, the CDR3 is TGTGCCAGCAGTGAAGAGGCGGGAGGGGGCTACGAGCAGTACTTC.

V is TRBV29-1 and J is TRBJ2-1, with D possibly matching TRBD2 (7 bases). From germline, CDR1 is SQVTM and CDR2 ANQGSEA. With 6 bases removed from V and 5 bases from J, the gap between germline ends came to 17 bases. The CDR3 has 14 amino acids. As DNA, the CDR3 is TGCAGCGTCCGGGGGCTAGCGGCTCACAATGAGCAGTTCTTC. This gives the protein CSVRGLAAHNEQFF.

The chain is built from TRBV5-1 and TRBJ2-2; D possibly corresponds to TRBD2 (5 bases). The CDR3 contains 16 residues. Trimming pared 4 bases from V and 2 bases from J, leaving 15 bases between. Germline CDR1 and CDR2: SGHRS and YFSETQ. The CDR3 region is CASSLTGWSNTGELFF. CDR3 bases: TGCGCCAGCAGCCTCACGGGGTGGAGTAACACCGGGGAGCTGTTTTTT.

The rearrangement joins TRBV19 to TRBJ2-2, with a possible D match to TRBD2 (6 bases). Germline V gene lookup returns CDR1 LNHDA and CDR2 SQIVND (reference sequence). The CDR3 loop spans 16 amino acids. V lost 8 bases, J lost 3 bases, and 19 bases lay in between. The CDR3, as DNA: TGTGCCAGTTCCCTATGGGCGGGGCGTGACACCGGGGAGCTGTTTTTT. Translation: CASSLWAGRDTGELFF. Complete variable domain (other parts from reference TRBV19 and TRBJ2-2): DGGITQSPKYLFRKEGQNVTLSCEQNLNHDAMYWYRQDPGQGLRLIYYSQIVNDFQKGDIAEGYSVSREKKESFPLTVTSAQKNPTAFYLCASSLWAGRDTGELFFGEGSRLTVL.

CDR3 sequence reads: CASSALTSGPQETQYF. In DNA form, the CDR3 reads TGTGCCAGTAGTGCGCTGACTAGCGGACCCCAAGAGACCCAGTACTTC. The chain links TRBV19 to TRBJ2-5; 9 bases fit TRBD2. The CDR3 extends over 16 amino acids. Germline CDR1 LNHDA, CDR2 SQIVND (reference sequence). V lost 5 bases to trimming and J lost 1 base; unmatched junction nucleotides: 8.

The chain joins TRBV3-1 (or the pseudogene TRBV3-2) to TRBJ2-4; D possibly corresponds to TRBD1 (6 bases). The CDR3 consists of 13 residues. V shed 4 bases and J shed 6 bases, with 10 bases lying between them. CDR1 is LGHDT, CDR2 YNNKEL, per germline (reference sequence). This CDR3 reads CASSPGGLNIQYF. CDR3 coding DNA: TGTGCCAGCAGCCCTGGGGGCTTAAACATTCAGTACTTC.

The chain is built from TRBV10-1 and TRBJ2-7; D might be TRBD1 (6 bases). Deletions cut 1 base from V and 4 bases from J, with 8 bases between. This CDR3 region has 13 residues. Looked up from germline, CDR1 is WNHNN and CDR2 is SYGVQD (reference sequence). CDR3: CASSEFRGYEQYF. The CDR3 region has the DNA TGCGCCAGCAGTGAGTTTAGGGGGTACGAGCAGTACTTC.

The CDR3 DNA sequence: TGCGCCAGCAGCTTGGAGGGGATTCAGCCCCAGCATTTT. As protein: CASSLEGIQPQHF. V and J are TRBV5-1 and TRBJ1-5, with D possibly TRBD1 on 5 matching bases. From germline, CDR1 is SGHRS and CDR2 YFSETQ. This CDR3 has 13 amino acids. Trimming removed 0 bases from V and 6 bases from J, with 7 bases in between.

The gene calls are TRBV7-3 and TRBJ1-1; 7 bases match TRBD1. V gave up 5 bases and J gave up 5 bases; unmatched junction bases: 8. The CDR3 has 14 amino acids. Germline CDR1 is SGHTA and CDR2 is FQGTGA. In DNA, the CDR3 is TGTGCCAGCAGCGTACAGGGGTCGGGGACTGAAGCTTTCTTT. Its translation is CASSVQGSGTEAFF.

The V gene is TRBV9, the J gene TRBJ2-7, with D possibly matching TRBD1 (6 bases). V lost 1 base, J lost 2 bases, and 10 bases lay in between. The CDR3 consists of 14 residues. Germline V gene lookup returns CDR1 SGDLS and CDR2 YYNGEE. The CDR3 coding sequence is TGTGCCAGCAGCGTAACAGGGAGTGCCTACGAGCAGTACTTC. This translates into CASSVTGSAYEQYF. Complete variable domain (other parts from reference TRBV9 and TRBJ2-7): DSGVTQTPKHLITATGQRVTLRCSPRSGDLSVYWYQQSLDQGLQFLIQYYNGEERAKGNILERFSAQQFPDLHSELNLSSLELGDSALYFCASSVTGSAYEQYFGPGTRLTVT.

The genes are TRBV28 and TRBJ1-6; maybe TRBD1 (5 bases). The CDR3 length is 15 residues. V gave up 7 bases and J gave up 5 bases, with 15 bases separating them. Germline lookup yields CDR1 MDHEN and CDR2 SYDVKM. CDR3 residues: CASIRGGTDNSPLHF. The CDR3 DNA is TGTGCCAGCATCCGGGGGGGGACGGATAATTCACCCCTCCACTTT.

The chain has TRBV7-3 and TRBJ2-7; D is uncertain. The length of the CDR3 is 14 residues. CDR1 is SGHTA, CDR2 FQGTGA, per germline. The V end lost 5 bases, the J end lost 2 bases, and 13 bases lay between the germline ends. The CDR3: CASSHLLGTYEQYF. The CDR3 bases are TGTGCCAGCAGCCATCTTCTAGGAACCTACGAGCAGTACTTC. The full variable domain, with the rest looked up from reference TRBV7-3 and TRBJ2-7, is GAGVSQTPSNKVTEKGKYVELRCDPISGHTALYWYRQSLGQGPEFLIYFQGTGAADDSGLPNDRFFAVRPEGSVSTLKIQRTERGDSAVYLCASSHLLGTYEQYFGPGTRLTVT.

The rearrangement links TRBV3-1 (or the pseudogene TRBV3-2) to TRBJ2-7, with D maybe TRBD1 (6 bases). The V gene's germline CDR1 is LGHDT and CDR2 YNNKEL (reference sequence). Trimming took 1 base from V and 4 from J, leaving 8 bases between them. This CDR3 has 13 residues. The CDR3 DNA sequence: TGTGCCAGCAGCCAAGGGACAGTTTACGAGCAGTACTTC. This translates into CASSQGTVYEQYF.

The CDR3 DNA sequence: TGTGCCACCAGTGACTGGGGAACTAGCGGGCAGGATGAGCAGTTCTTC. Protein product: CATSDWGTSGQDEQFF. The V gene is TRBV24-1, the J gene TRBJ2-1; 9 bases fit TRBD2. Germline V lookup: CDR1 KGHDR, CDR2 SFDVKD. This CDR3 contains 16 residues. V was clipped by 4 bases and J by 8 bases; unmatched bases: 11.

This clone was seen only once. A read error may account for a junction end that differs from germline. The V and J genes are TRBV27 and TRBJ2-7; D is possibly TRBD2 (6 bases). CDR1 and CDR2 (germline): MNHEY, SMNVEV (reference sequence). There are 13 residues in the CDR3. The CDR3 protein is CVSRAGSINEQYF. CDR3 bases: TGCGTTTCCAGAGCGGGTTCAATAAACGAGCAGTACTTC.

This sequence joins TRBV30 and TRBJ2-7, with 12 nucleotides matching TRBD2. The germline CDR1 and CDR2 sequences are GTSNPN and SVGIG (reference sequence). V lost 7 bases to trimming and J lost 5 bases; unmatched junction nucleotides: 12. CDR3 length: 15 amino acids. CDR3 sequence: CAFYKRLAGVHEQYF. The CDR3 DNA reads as TGTGCCTTCTATAAACGACTAGCGGGAGTACACGAGCAGTACTTC.

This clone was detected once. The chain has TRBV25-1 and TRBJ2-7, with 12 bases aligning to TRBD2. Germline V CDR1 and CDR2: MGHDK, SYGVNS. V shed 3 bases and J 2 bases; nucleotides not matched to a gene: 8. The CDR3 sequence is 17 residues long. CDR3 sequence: CASSDPTSGRSAYEQYF. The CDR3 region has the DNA TGTGCCAGCAGTGACCCAACTAGCGGGAGGTCCGCCTACGAGCAGTACTTC.